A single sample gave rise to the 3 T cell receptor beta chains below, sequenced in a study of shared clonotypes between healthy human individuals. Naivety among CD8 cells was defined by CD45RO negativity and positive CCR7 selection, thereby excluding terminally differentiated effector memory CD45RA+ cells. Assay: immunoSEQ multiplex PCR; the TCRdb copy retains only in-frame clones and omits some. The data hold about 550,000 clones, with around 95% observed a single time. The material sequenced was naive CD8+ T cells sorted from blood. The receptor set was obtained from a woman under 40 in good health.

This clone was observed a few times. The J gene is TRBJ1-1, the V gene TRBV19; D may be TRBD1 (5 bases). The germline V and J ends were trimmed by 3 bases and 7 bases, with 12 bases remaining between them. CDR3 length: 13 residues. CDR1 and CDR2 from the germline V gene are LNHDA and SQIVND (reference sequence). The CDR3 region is CASSIDSLGEAFF. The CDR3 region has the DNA TGTGCCAGTAGTATTGACAGCCTAGGTGAAGCTTTCTTT.

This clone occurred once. This CDR3 is CASSQVGLAGLYNEQFF. CDR3 DNA: TGCGCCAGCAGCCAAGTGGGACTAGCGGGGCTCTACAATGAGCAGTTCTTC. This chain joins TRBV4-1 and TRBJ2-1; 13 positions agree with TRBD2. Germline trimming cut 1 base from V and 3 bases from J; bases unmatched to any gene: 3. The germline V gene has CDR1 MGHRA and CDR2 YSYEKL. This CDR3 is built from 17 residues.

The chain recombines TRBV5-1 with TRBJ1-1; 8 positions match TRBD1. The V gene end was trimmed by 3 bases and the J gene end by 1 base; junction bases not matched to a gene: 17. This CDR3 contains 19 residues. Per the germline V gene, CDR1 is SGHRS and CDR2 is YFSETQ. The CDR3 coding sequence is TGCGCCAGCAGCTCAGCCGATTCCTACAGGGGGAGTAGGAACACTGAAGCTTTCTTT. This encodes CASSSADSYRGSRNTEAFF.